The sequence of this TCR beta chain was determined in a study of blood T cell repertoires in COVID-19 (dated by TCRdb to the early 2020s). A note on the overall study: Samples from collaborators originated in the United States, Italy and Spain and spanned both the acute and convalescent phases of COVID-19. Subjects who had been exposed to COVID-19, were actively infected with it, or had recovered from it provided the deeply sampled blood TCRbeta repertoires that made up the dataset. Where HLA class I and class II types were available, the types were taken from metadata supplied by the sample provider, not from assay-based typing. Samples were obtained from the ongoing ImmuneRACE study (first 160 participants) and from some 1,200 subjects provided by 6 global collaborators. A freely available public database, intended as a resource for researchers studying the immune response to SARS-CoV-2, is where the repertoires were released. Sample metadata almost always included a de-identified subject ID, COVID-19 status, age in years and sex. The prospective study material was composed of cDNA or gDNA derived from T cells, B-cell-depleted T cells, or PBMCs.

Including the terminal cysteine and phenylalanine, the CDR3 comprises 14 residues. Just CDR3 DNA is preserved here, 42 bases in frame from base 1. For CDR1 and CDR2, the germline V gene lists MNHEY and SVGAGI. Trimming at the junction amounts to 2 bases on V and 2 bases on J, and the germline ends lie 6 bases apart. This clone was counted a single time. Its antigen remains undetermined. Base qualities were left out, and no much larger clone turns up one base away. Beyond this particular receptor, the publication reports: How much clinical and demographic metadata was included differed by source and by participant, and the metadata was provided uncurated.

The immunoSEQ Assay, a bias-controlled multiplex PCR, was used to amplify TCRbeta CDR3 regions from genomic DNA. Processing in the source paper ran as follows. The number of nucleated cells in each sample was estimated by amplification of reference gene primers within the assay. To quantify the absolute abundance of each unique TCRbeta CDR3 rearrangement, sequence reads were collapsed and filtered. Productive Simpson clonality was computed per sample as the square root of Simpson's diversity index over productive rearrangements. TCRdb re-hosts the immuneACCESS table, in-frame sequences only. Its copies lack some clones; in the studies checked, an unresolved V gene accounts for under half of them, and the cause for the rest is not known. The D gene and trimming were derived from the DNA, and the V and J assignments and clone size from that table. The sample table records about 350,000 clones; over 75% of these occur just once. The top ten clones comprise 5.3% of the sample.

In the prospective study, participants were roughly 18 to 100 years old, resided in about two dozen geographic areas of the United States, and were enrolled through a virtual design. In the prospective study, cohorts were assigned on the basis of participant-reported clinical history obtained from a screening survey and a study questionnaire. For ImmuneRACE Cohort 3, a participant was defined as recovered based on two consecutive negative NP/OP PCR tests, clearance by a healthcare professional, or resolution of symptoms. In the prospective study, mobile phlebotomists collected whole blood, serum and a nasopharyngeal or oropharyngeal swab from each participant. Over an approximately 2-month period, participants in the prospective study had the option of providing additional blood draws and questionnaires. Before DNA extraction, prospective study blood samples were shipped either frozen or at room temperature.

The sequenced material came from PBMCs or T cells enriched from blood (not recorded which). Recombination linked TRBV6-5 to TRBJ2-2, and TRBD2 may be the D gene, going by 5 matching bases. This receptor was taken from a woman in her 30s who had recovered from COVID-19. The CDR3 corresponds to CASSYRGNTGELFF. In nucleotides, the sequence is TGTGCCAGCAGTTACCGGGGTAACACCGGGGAGCTGTTTTTT.